This T cell receptor (beta chain) comes out of a study of cytomegalovirus exposure and HLA in healthy donors. 13 Jbeta primers and 60 Vbeta primers were used for the PCR. TCRdb's table, derived via immunoSEQ multiplex PCR, lists solely in-frame clones and lacks some. The sample yields under 200,000 clones, about 80% seen once. Germline CDR1 and CDR2: SQVTM and ANQGSEA. Losses at the gene ends were 5 bases for V and 7 bases for J; bases not matched to a gene: 9. The CDR3 is made up of 15 amino acids. The TCR was taken from a man aged 35 to 55 in good health and CMV-seronegative. This chain joins TRBV29-1 and TRBJ2-1; TRBD2 agrees at 12 bases. Sequencing was done on a sample of PBMCs. The CDR3 loop is CSVKGLAGTLNEQFF. The CDR3 DNA follows: TGCAGCGTTAAAGGACTAGCGGGAACTCTAAATGAGCAGTTCTTC.